This TCR beta chain stems from a study of T cell changes during pregnancy in multiple sclerosis. The repertoire was sequenced with immunoSEQ multiplex PCR; TCRdb's copy has only in-frame clones and lacks some. Among approximately 88,000 clones listed, approximately 94% were seen once. CDR1 and CDR2 (germline): SGHTA, FQGNSA. The length of the CDR3 is 14 residues. Trimming left V 5 bases short and J 3 bases short, with 12 bases between. The sequence was collected from a female donor with multiple sclerosis, enrolled in a pregnancy study. The V call is TRBV7-2, the J call TRBJ2-3; a weak D match, TRBD2 (5 bases). The material sequenced was peripheral blood, taken in the third trimester of pregnancy. The CDR3 spells CASSLTSGTDTQYF. CDR3 bases: TGTGCCAGCAGCCTGACCTCGGGGACAGATACGCAGTATTTT.